The 16 T cell receptor beta chains below were found in one sample sequenced in a study of blood T cell repertoires in COVID-19 (dated by TCRdb to the early 2020s). The library was generated by the immunoSEQ multiplex PCR assay. The table comes from immuneACCESS by way of TCRdb, which keeps in-frame sequences with V and J called. Part of the clones is missing from these tables; in studies checked, under half for an unresolved V gene and the rest for unknown reasons. This sample has around 52,000 clones in its table, and 87% of those were observed once. Around 23% of the sample comes from the top ten. The sequenced sample consisted of peripheral blood. Receptor source: a woman of 80 years or more with COVID-19, enrolled during active disease.

The chain joins TRBV29-1 to TRBJ1-1; 8 nucleotides line up with TRBD1. This CDR3 region has 14 residues. The J segment lost 4 bases and the V segment lost 7 bases, leaving 11 bases of the junction unmatched. The germline V gene encodes CDR1 SQVTM and CDR2 ANQGSEA. In DNA, the CDR3 is TGCAGCGCAGGACAGGGCGAGTCGCGCACTGAAGCTTTCTTT. It specifies CSAGQGESRTEAFF.

The chain employs TRBV5-1 and TRBJ2-3, with TRBD2 matching 10 bases. Germline V gene data show CDR1 as SGHRS and CDR2 as YFSETQ. Trimming removed 2 bases from V and 1 base from J; junction bases left unmatched: 1. This CDR3 comprises 15 residues. Here the CDR3 reads CASSFLAGGTDTQYF. CDR3 sequence (DNA): TGCGCCAGCAGCTTCCTAGCGGGGGGCACAGATACGCAGTATTTT.

For this clone: A junction boundary mismatches the germline segment, possibly from a read error. V is TRBV18 and J is TRBJ1-4, with 8 bases fitting TRBD1. Germline V gene data show CDR1 as KGHSH and CDR2 as LQKENI. The CDR3 extends over 14 amino acids. The CDR3 spells CASSPGQAPEQLFF. CDR3 in DNA: TGTGCCAGCTCACCGGGACAGGCCCCTGAACAACTGTTTTTT.

This rearrangement joins TRBV19 to TRBJ1-1; 11 bases agree with TRBD1. With 2 bases clipped from V and 10 bases from J, the junction kept 6 bases outside the gene matches. CDR3 size: 14 residues. The germline V gene has CDR1 LNHDA and CDR2 SQIVND (reference sequence). The CDR3 bases are TGTGCCAGTAGTATAACCGGACAGGGGGCCAGAGCTTTCTTT. It yields the protein CASSITGQGARAFF.

The V call is TRBV6-5, the J call TRBJ1-1; D call uncertain. The germline CDR1 and CDR2 sequences are MNHEY and SVGAGI. The V end was cut by 0 bases, the J end by 0 bases, with 8 bases between. The CDR3 extends over 15 amino acids. The DNA of the CDR3 is TGTGCCAGCAGTTACTCGTACGAGCTGAACACTGAAGCTTTCTTT. It yields the protein CASSYSYELNTEAFF.

This rearrangement joins TRBV7-9 to TRBJ2-7; a possible D gene is TRBD2 (5 bases). This CDR3 is built from 11 residues. Germline CDR1 SEHNR, CDR2 FQNEAQ (reference sequence). V shed 5 bases and J shed 6 bases, with 8 bases lying between them. The chain's CDR3 is CASSLAGEQYF. CDR3 nucleotides: TGTGCCAGCAGCCTCGCGGGCGAGCAGTACTTC.

V gene TRBV7-8 combines with J gene TRBJ1-2; 9 nucleotides agree with TRBD1. Germline CDR1 SGHVS, CDR2 FQNEAQ. The ends lost 1 base at V and 7 bases at J; junction bases unmatched: 4. CDR3 length: 14 residues. CDR3 bases: TGTGCCAGCAGCTTAGACAGGGGGCAAATTGGCTACACCTTC. Translated: CASSLDRGQIGYTF.

The rearrangement joins TRBV11-2 to TRBJ1-6; possible D gene TRBD1, 6 bases. The V gene lost 6 bases and the J gene lost 4 bases, with 7 bases spanning the gap. The germline V gene has CDR1 SGHAT and CDR2 FQNNGV. This CDR3 comprises 13 residues. The CDR3 DNA sequence: TGTGCCAGCAGGCAGGGGTATAATTCACCCCTCCACTTT. Translated: CASRQGYNSPLHF. Full variable domain (rest looked up from reference TRBV11-2 and TRBJ1-6): EAGVAQSPRYKIIEKRQSVAFWCNPISGHATLYWYQQILGQGPKLLIQFQNNGVVDDSQLPKDRFSAERLKGVDSTLKIQPAKLEDSAVYLCASRQGYNSPLHFGNGTRLTVT.

The chain employs TRBV9 and TRBJ2-2, with a weak D call TRBD2 (6 bases). This CDR3 is 15 amino acids long. Germline V gene data show CDR1 as SGDLS and CDR2 as YYNGEE. Trimming removed 0 bases from V and 4 bases from J, with 10 bases in between. CDR3: CASSVGGLTTGELFF. The CDR3 bases are TGTGCCAGCAGCGTAGGGGGACTTACCACCGGGGAGCTGTTTTTT.

The rearrangement joins TRBV5-3 to TRBJ2-3, with 10 bases lining up with TRBD1. TRBV5-3 is filed as an ORF, its function uncertain. The CDR3 consists of 18 residues. V shed 2 bases, J shed 0 bases, and the junction held 9 bases outside the gene matches. DNA for the CDR3: TGTGCCAGAAGCTTCCCCGGGACAGGGGCCACAAGCACAGATACGCAGTATTTT. This codes for CARSFPGTGATSTDTQYF.

The CDR3 spells CASAGGLYEQYF. The CDR3 bases are TGTGCCAGCGCGGGGGGGCTCTACGAGCAGTACTTC. The chain employs TRBV25-1 and TRBJ2-7, with TRBD2 matching 9 bases. This CDR3 comprises 12 residues. Looked up from germline, CDR1 is MGHDK and CDR2 is SYGVNS. V trimming: 8 bases; J trimming: 3 bases; junction bases outside the gene matches: 2.

The chain employs TRBV11-2 and TRBJ1-1; unclear D gene. Germline loops: CDR1 SGHAT, CDR2 FQNNGV. The CDR3 has 15 residues. V was cut by 4 bases and J by 4 bases, with 16 bases left in between. CDR3 nucleotide sequence: TGTGCCAGCAGCTCAGACCCGGGTTCAGCCACTGAAGCTTTCTTT. This translates into CASSSDPGSATEAFF.

This chain links TRBV5-8 with TRBJ1-6, with D unclear. Trimming pared 2 bases from V and 0 bases from J, leaving 21 bases between. Germline V gene data show CDR1 as SGHTS and CDR2 as YDEGEE. This CDR3 is 20 amino acids long. CDR3 DNA sequence: TGTGCCAGCAGCTTCGATTCCGAGGGCCGGATCATCTCCTATAATTCACCCCTCCACTTT. Protein: CASSFDSEGRIISYNSPLHF.

This clone showed up just a few times. V and J are TRBV19 and TRBJ1-5; D gene uncertain. The germline gives CDR1 LNHDA, CDR2 SQIVND (reference sequence). With 6 bases removed from V and 3 bases from J, the gap between germline ends came to 9 bases. The CDR3 is 13 residues long. The CDR3 here is CASSPTANQPQHF. CDR3 coding DNA: TGTGCCAGTAGCCCCACAGCCAATCAGCCCCAGCATTTT.

J is TRBJ1-1 and V is TRBV27, with D unclear. Germline CDR1 reads MNHEY; CDR2 reads SMNVEV (reference sequence). This CDR3 comprises 14 residues. The V and J ends lost 5 bases and 6 bases respectively, with 16 bases between them. In DNA, the CDR3 is TGTGCCAGCAGTCACCGGGAGGTCTCCTCTGAAGCTTTCTTT. This sequence encodes CASSHREVSSEAFF.

The chain has TRBV2 and TRBJ2-7, with 8 bases that match TRBD1. Germline V CDR1 and CDR2: SNHLY, FYNNEI. V was pared by 4 bases and J by 7 bases, with 3 bases of the junction left unmatched. The CDR3 contains 12 residues. The CDR3 loop reads CASSGTGLEQYF. The DNA for the CDR3 is TGTGCCAGCAGTGGGACAGGGCTAGAGCAGTACTTC.